Following are 32 T cell receptor beta chains from one sample sequenced in a study of beta chain features in type 1 diabetes (dated by TCRdb to between 2017 and 2018). The library was generated by the immunoSEQ multiplex PCR assay. All of the isolated RNA was reverse transcribed with the High Capacity cDNA Reverse Transcription Kit, so expressed TCRB transcripts were sequenced. This is the immuneACCESS table as TCRdb keeps it, with only in-frame sequences that have V and J called. A part of the clones is gone; compared with another copy, unresolved V genes explain less than half, and the rest is unexplained. The sample records 140,000 or so clones, over 9.5% of which are singletons. The ten largest make up 1.3% of the sample. Sequencing was done on a sample of naive CD4+ T cells from blood. The label giving this sample's cell subset or site can be read as: true naive CD4+ T cells. These TCRs come from a young man in good health.

The table lists this clone with a few counts. The chain carries TRBV7-2 and TRBJ2-5; 9 nucleotides match TRBD1. Germline V gene lookup returns CDR1 SGHTA and CDR2 FQGNSA. Trimming cost V 3 bases and J 5 bases; bases outside gene matches: 1. The CDR3 sequence is 13 residues long. The CDR3 is CASSFDRGETQYF. The CDR3 DNA sequence: TGTGCCAGCAGCTTCGACAGGGGGGAGACCCAGTACTTC.

CDR3 in amino acids: CASSPYIGSVVTEKNIQYF. CDR3 coding DNA: TGTGCCAGCAGTCCATATATAGGGTCAGTGGTGACAGAAAAAAACATTCAGTACTTC. The V call is TRBV5-6, the J call TRBJ2-4, with D possibly being TRBD1 (5 bases). The CDR3 covers 19 residues. Per the germline V gene, CDR1 is SGHDT and CDR2 is YYEEEE. V was shortened by 5 bases and J by 4 bases, with 28 bases between the two germline ends.

Only a few counts were recorded for this clone. The CDR3 coding sequence is TGTGCCAGCAGCTTAGGCAGAAACTATGGCTACACCTTC. This sequence encodes CASSLGRNYGYTF. The rearrangement links TRBV7-2 to TRBJ1-2; D not resolved. Germline V CDR1 and CDR2: SGHTA, FQGNSA. The V end lost 1 base, the J end lost 2 bases, and 5 bases lay between the germline ends. CDR3 size: 13 residues.

V gene TRBV5-1 combines with J gene TRBJ2-2; unclear D gene. In germline, CDR1 is SGHRS, CDR2 YFSETQ. The germline V and J ends were trimmed by 5 bases and 2 bases, with 19 bases remaining between them. This CDR3 has 17 amino acids. Here the CDR3 DNA reads TGCGCCAGCAGATCGCTGACAAACCGAGAAAACACCGGGGAGCTGTTTTTT. Encoded protein: CASRSLTNRENTGELFF.

This chain uses TRBV14 with TRBJ2-6, with D unclear. The V gene's germline CDR1 is SGHDN and CDR2 FVKESK. V shed 5 bases and J shed 0 bases, with 8 bases lying between them. The CDR3 length is 15 residues. The chain's CDR3 is CASSSLSSGANVLTF. CDR3 in DNA: TGTGCCAGCAGCTCTCTCAGCTCTGGGGCCAACGTCCTGACTTTC.

This clone was counted a few times. The rearrangement links TRBV4-3 to TRBJ1-1; 7 positions agree with TRBD1. The CDR3 runs 13 residues. Per the germline V gene, CDR1 is LGHNA and CDR2 is YSLEER. V dropped 6 bases and J dropped 1; count of bases not matched to a gene: 2. The CDR3 loop is CASSRTGNTEAFF. CDR3 nucleotides: TGCGCCAGCAGTCGGACAGGGAACACTGAAGCTTTCTTT.

The gene calls are TRBV28 and TRBJ2-5, with 7 bases identical to TRBD1. Germline values: CDR1 MDHEN, CDR2 SYDVKM. This CDR3 has 13 amino acids. V shed 3 bases and J 5 bases; nucleotides not matched to a gene: 3. CDR3 sequence: CASSLTGFETQYF. CDR3 DNA: TGTGCCAGCAGTTTGACAGGGTTCGAGACCCAGTACTTC.

This clone was counted between two and nine times. The chain links TRBV7-6 to TRBJ2-1, with 11 bases matching TRBD2. Germline values: CDR1 SGHVS, CDR2 FNYEAQ. The V gene end was trimmed by 0 bases and the J gene end by 0 bases; junction bases not matched to a gene: 4. CDR3 size: 18 residues. In DNA form, the CDR3 reads TGTGCCAGCAGCTTAGCTCCTAGCGGGGGGAGCTCCTACAATGAGCAGTTCTTC. It codes for CASSLAPSGGSSYNEQFF. Based on the CDR3 plus reference TRBV7-6 and TRBJ2-1, the full variable domain is GAGVSQSPRYKVTKRGQDVALRCDPISGHVSLYWYRQALGQGPEFLTYFNYEAQQDKSGLPNDRFSAERPEGSISTLTIQRTEQRDSAMYRCASSLAPSGGSSYNEQFFGPGTRLTVL.

This clone was seen only a few times. This rearrangement joins TRBV19 to TRBJ2-1; 12 bases agree with TRBD2. Looked up from germline, CDR1 is LNHDA and CDR2 is SQIVND (reference sequence). V shed 3 bases, J shed 9 bases, and the junction held 6 bases outside the gene matches. CDR3 length equals 15 residues. This chain's CDR3 is CASSILAGGRGEQFF. The CDR3 region has the DNA TGTGCCAGTAGTATCCTAGCGGGGGGGCGGGGTGAGCAGTTCTTC. Filled out from reference TRBV19 and TRBJ2-1, the complete variable domain reads DGGITQSPKYLFRKEGQNVTLSCEQNLNHDAMYWYRQDPGQGLRLIYYSQIVNDFQKGDIAEGYSVSREKKESFPLTVTSAQKNPTAFYLCASSILAGGRGEQFFGPGTRLTVL.

The chain couples TRBV5-1 to TRBJ1-6, with 7 positions matching TRBD1. The germline CDR1 and CDR2 sequences are SGHRS and YFSETQ. The V gene end was trimmed by 1 base and the J gene end by 7 bases; junction bases not matched to a gene: 8. The CDR3 has 16 residues. The CDR3 loop is CASSLHVGDRNSPLHF. The CDR3 nucleotides are TGCGCCAGCAGCTTGCACGTCGGGGACAGAAATTCACCCCTCCACTTT.

The chain recombines TRBV7-7 with TRBJ2-1; weak D call: TRBD2 (6 bases). The CDR3 length is 12 residues. V was pared by 5 bases and J by 8 bases, with 10 bases between. CDR1 is SSHAT, CDR2 FNYEAQ, per germline (reference sequence). The CDR3 reads CASSPSGDEQFF. DNA of the CDR3: TGTGCCAGCAGCCCGTCGGGGGATGAGCAGTTCTTC.

V is TRBV28 and J is TRBJ1-3; possible D gene TRBD1, 5 bases. The V gene's germline CDR1 is MDHEN and CDR2 SYDVKM. There are 16 residues in the CDR3. Trimming left V 7 bases short and J 0 bases short, with 16 bases between. CDR3 in amino acids: CASTLGRLHSGNTIYF. DNA for the CDR3: TGTGCCAGCACCTTGGGGCGACTCCACTCTGGAAACACCATATATTTT.

The rearrangement uses TRBV18 and TRBJ1-2, with D tentatively TRBD1 (5 bases). The length of the CDR3 is 15 residues. Deletions cut 2 bases from V and 2 bases from J, with 12 bases between. Germline V gene data show CDR1 as KGHSH and CDR2 as LQKENI. The CDR3 nucleotides read TGTGCCAGCTCACCAACGACAGACAGAAACTATGGCTACACCTTC. As protein: CASSPTTDRNYGYTF. Combining the CDR3 with reference TRBV18 and TRBJ1-2 gives the whole variable domain NAGVMQNPRHLVRRRGQEARLRCSPMKGHSHVYWYRQLPEEGLKFMVYLQKENIIDESGMPKERFSAEFPKEGPSILRIQQVVRGDSAAYFCASSPTTDRNYGYTFGSGTRLTVV.

This clone was counted between two and nine times. The chain is built from TRBV9 and TRBJ2-1; D gene ambiguous. Germline V gene sequence: CDR1 SGDLS, CDR2 YYNGEE. CDR3 length: 14 residues. The V end lost 2 bases, the J end lost 0 bases, and 6 bases lay between the germline ends. The CDR3 reads CASSVLSSYNEQFF. CDR3 bases: TGTGCCAGCAGCGTTTTGAGCTCCTACAATGAGCAGTTCTTC.

J is TRBJ2-1 and V is TRBV7-2, with a possible D match to TRBD2 (5 bases). Germline CDR1 is SGHTA and CDR2 is FQGNSA. The CDR3 runs 14 residues. Trimming shortened V by 5 bases and J by 3 bases, and 11 bases separated the two germline ends. CDR3 sequence reads: CASSTRADYNEQFF. The CDR3 region has the DNA TGTGCCAGCAGCACCAGAGCGGACTACAATGAGCAGTTCTTC.

This clone was detected only a few times. This chain joins TRBV29-1 and TRBJ2-1; 8 nucleotides agree with TRBD2. Germline trimming cut 0 bases from V and 8 bases from J; bases unmatched to any gene: 18. CDR1 is SQVTM and CDR2 is ANQGSEA in the germline V gene. This CDR3 is 18 amino acids long. For the CDR3, the DNA is TGCAGCGTTGAAGAGGTTTTTTTGGCCGCGGGGGGTGCGGATGAGCAGTTCTTC. Its translation: CSVEEVFLAAGGADEQFF.

A few counts support this clone. The V call is TRBV7-3, the J call TRBJ2-1; 10 bases fit TRBD2. V lost 6 bases, J lost 7 bases, and 9 bases stayed unmatched. Germline CDR1 SGHTA, CDR2 FQGTGA. The CDR3 has 15 residues. CDR3 sequence: CASSQSGGALNEQFF. CDR3 sequence (DNA): TGTGCCAGCAGTCAGAGCGGGGGGGCCTTAAATGAGCAGTTCTTC.

J is TRBJ2-1 and V is TRBV7-2; no firm D call. From germline, CDR1 is SGHTA and CDR2 FQGNSA. The length of the CDR3 is 12 residues. V lost 2 bases and J 6 bases, leaving 5 bases between the germline ends. The CDR3: CASSLSGNEQFF. The CDR3 nucleotides read TGTGCCAGCAGCTTATCAGGCAATGAGCAGTTCTTC.

The chain carries TRBV6-1 and TRBJ1-1, with 9 bases aligning to TRBD1. The CDR3 extends over 14 amino acids. Trimming removed 8 bases from V and 11 bases from J; junction bases left unmatched: 15. The V gene's germline CDR1 is MNHNS and CDR2 SASEGT. In nucleotides, the CDR3 is TGTGCCAGCCGGCAATCTGACAGGGGGGTCTTTGCTTTCTTT. This sequence encodes CASRQSDRGVFAFF.

Ten or more counts support this clone. The chain uses TRBV2 and TRBJ2-6; weak D call: TRBD1 (6 bases). There are 15 residues in the CDR3. Trimming cost V 8 bases and J 4 bases, with 15 bases left between them. The V gene's germline CDR1 is SNHLY and CDR2 FYNNEI. The DNA for the CDR3 is TGTGCCAGCCTAAGCACAGGGTACGGGGCCAACGTCCTGACTTTC. It codes for CASLSTGYGANVLTF.

The chain uses TRBV14 and TRBJ1-6; 12 bases match TRBD1. This CDR3 has 16 amino acids. Trimming removed 1 base from V and 9 bases from J; junction bases left unmatched: 4. CDR1 is SGHDN and CDR2 is FVKESK in the germline V gene. As DNA, the CDR3 is TGTGCCAGCAGCCAAGGCTGGGACAGGGGGCTTTCACCCCTCCACTTT. Translating it yields CASSQGWDRGLSPLHF. Supplemented by reference TRBV14 and TRBJ1-6, the full variable domain reads EAGVTQFPSHSVIEKGQTVTLRCDPISGHDNLYWYRRVMGKEIKFLLHFVKESKQDESGMPNNRFLAERTGGTYSTLKVQPAELEDSGVYFCASSQGWDRGLSPLHFGNGTRLTVT.

To note about this clone: The same CDR3 also results from other DNA sequences found in this sample. The gene calls are TRBV5-1 and TRBJ1-4; D not resolved. Germline V gene lookup returns CDR1 SGHRS and CDR2 YFSETQ. Trimming cost V 0 bases and J 5 bases, with 8 bases left between them. CDR3 length: 14 residues. The CDR3 DNA reads TGCGCCAGCAGCTTGGTTTCAGGAAATGAAAAACTGTTTTTT. Translated: CASSLVSGNEKLFF.

This clone was picked up a small number of times. The rearrangement joins TRBV5-1 to TRBJ1-1, with 8 nucleotides matching TRBD1. The V gene end was trimmed by 3 bases and the J gene end by 6 bases; junction bases not matched to a gene: 10. The germline V gene encodes CDR1 SGHRS and CDR2 YFSETQ. The CDR3 extends over 15 amino acids. In nucleotides, the CDR3 is TGCGCCAGCAGCTGGATGGACAGGGAGGGAGCTGAAGCTTTCTTT. Its translation is CASSWMDREGAEAFF.

This chain links TRBV2 with TRBJ2-1, with D possibly TRBD1 on 7 matching bases. CDR1 and CDR2 (germline): SNHLY, FYNNEI. V lost 2 bases and J 3 bases, leaving 11 bases between the germline ends. This CDR3 has 15 residues. CDR3 sequence (DNA): TGTGCCAGCAGTGAAAGACAGGGAGGCTACAATGAGCAGTTCTTC. Encoded protein: CASSERQGGYNEQFF.

This clone turned up a few times. The chain employs TRBV19 and TRBJ2-2; D gene ambiguous. The CDR3 loop spans 12 amino acids. Germline V gives CDR1 LNHDA, CDR2 SQIVND (reference sequence). Trimming removed 11 bases at V and 1 base at J, with 8 bases between. CDR3 bases: TGTGCCTCCACGGGGAACACCGGGGAGCTGTTTTTT. Amino acids: CASTGNTGELFF.

The chain carries TRBV2 and TRBJ2-1, with 13 bases matching TRBD2. Germline CDR1 and CDR2: SNHLY and FYNNEI. The V segment lost 2 bases and the J segment 9 bases; nucleotides outside the gene matches: 4. This CDR3 is 15 amino acids long. CDR3 in DNA: TGTGCCAGCAGTGAACGACTAGCGGGGGGAAGTGAGCAGTTCTTC. Amino acid sequence: CASSERLAGGSEQFF.

This clone was detected only a few times. The V gene is TRBV7-2, the J gene TRBJ2-3, with 8 bases matching TRBD2. CDR3 length: 15 amino acids. V was pared by 6 bases and J by 2 bases, with 7 bases of the junction left unmatched. Looked up from germline, CDR1 is SGHTA and CDR2 is FQGNSA. The CDR3 loop reads CASRRPGGNTDTQYF. In nucleotides, the CDR3 is TGTGCCAGCAGAAGACCGGGGGGGAACACAGATACGCAGTATTTT. The whole variable domain, remainder taken from reference TRBV7-2 and TRBJ2-3, is GAGVSQSPSNKVTEKGKDVELRCDPISGHTALYWYRQSLGQGLEFLIYFQGNSAPDKSGLPSDRFSAERTGGSVSTLTIQRTQQEDSAVYLCASRRPGGNTDTQYFGPGTRLTVL.

The chain is built from TRBV11-2 and TRBJ2-5; 7 nucleotides agree with TRBD2. Germline CDR1 reads SGHAT; CDR2 reads FQNNGV. CDR3 size: 13 residues. With 5 bases clipped from V and 1 base from J, the junction kept 1 base outside the gene matches. CDR3 protein: CASSRGGQETQYF. CDR3 sequence (DNA): TGTGCCAGCAGCCGCGGGGGCCAAGAGACCCAGTACTTC.

This clone was detected only a few times. The chain combines TRBV19 with TRBJ2-7, with D maybe TRBD1 (5 bases). The germline CDR1 and CDR2 sequences are LNHDA and SQIVND (reference sequence). The CDR3 spans 13 residues. Trimming removed 4 bases at V and 3 bases at J, with 10 bases between. The CDR3 is CASSSTGSYEQYF. The CDR3 DNA reads TGTGCCAGTAGTAGTACAGGTAGCTACGAGCAGTACTTC.

This chain links TRBV7-9 with TRBJ2-5; the match to TRBD2 covers 9 bases. The end of the DNA aligns better with TRBJ2-7, so the J call may be wrong. CDR1 and CDR2 from the germline V gene are SEHNR and FQNEAQ (reference sequence). The CDR3 has 15 amino acids. CDR3 sequence reads: CASSLGLAVTYEQYF. Written as DNA, the CDR3 is TGTGCCAGCAGCTTAGGACTAGCGGTAACCTACGAGCAGTACTTC.

The chain has TRBV14 and TRBJ1-4; D remains ambiguous. Germline-derived CDR1 and CDR2 are SGHDN and FVKESK. This CDR3 has 11 residues. V lost 2 bases and J 10 bases, leaving 5 bases between the germline ends. The CDR3 bases are TGTGCCAGCAGCCAATTCTCAAAACTGTTTTTT. Encoded protein: CASSQFSKLFF.

This clone was counted a few times. This chain links TRBV7-2 with TRBJ2-7, with a weak D call TRBD1 (5 bases). Germline CDR1 is SGHTA and CDR2 is FQGNSA. The V gene lost 6 bases and the J gene lost 2 bases, with 14 bases spanning the gap. The CDR3 runs 14 residues. The CDR3 is CASSYWGSTYEQYF. Here the CDR3 DNA reads TGTGCCAGCAGTTACTGGGGCAGCACCTACGAGCAGTACTTC.